This T cell receptor (beta chain) was retrieved from a study of blood T cell repertoires in COVID-19. Study-wide context: There were acute and convalescent COVID-19 samples, and they came from the United States, Italy and Spain. T cells, B-cell-depleted T cells, or PBMCs supplied cDNA or gDNA.

The CDR3 has 12 amino acids. Per the germline V gene, CDR1 is SQVTM and CDR2 is ANQGSEA. Trimming took off 3 bases at V and 2 bases at J, with 7 bases between the two ends. Under the authors' procedure: For nucleated cells, counts were estimated from reference gene primer amplification. TCRdb's table, derived via immunoSEQ multiplex PCR, lists solely in-frame clones and lacks some. The DNA was the basis for D and trimming; V, J and clone size are from that table. Among 120,000 or so clones listed, around 77% were seen once. The receptor's source is a human donor in a cohort sampled during active COVID-19. V and J are TRBV29-1 and TRBJ1-2; D gene uncertain. The sequencing sample was made of peripheral blood. CDR3 nucleotide sequence: TGCAGCGTTGATCCACAGAACTATGGCTACACCTTC. It translates to CSVDPQNYGYTF.